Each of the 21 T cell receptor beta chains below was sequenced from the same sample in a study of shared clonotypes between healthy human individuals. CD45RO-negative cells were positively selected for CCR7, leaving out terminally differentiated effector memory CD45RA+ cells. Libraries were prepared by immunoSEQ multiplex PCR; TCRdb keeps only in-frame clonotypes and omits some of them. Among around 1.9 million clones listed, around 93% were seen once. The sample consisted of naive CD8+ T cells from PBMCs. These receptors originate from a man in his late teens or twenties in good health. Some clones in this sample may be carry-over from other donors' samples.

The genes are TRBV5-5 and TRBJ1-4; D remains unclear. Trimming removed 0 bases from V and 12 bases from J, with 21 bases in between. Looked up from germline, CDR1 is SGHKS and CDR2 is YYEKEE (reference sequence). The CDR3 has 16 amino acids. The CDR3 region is CASSLGDRRLRMELFF. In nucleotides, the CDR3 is TGTGCCAGCAGCTTGGGTGATAGGCGCCTACGTATGGAACTGTTTTTT.

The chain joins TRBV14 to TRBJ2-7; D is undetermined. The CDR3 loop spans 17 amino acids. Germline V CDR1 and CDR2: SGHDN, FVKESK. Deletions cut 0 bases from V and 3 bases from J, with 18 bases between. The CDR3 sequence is CASSQDQILLGYYEQYF. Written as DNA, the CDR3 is TGTGCCAGCAGCCAAGATCAGATTTTGCTTGGTTACTACGAGCAGTACTTC.

The chain's CDR3 is CSVEGIDHGAYNEQFF. As DNA, the CDR3 is TGCAGCGTTGAAGGAATTGACCACGGAGCCTACAATGAGCAGTTCTTC. This sequence joins TRBV29-1 and TRBJ2-1; D uncertain. The CDR3 extends over 16 amino acids. The germline gives CDR1 SQVTM, CDR2 ANQGSEA. Trimming shortened V by 1 base and J by 2 bases, and 15 bases separated the two germline ends.

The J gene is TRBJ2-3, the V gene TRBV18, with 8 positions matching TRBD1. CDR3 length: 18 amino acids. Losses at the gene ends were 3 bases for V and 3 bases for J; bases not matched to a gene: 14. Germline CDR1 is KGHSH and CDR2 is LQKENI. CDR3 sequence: CASSPVPGQDPRTDTQYF. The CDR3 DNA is TGTGCCAGCTCACCCGTCCCGGGACAGGACCCGAGGACAGATACGCAGTATTTT. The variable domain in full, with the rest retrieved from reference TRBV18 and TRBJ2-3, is NAGVMQNPRHLVRRRGQEARLRCSPMKGHSHVYWYRQLPEEGLKFMVYLQKENIIDESGMPKERFSAEFPKEGPSILRIQQVVRGDSAAYFCASSPVPGQDPRTDTQYFGPGTRLTVL.

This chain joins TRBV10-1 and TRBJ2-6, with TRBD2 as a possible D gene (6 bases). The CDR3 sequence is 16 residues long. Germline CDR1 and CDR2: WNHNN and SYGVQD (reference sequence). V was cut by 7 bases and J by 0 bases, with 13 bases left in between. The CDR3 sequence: CASTSSGASGANVLTF. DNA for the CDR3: TGCGCCAGCACGAGTAGCGGAGCCTCTGGGGCCAACGTCCTGACTTTC.

Here the CDR3 reads CASSVLRGQEAFF. The CDR3 DNA follows: TGTGCCAGCAGTGTACTTAGGGGACAGGAGGCTTTCTTC. The V gene is TRBV6-1, the J gene TRBJ2-1; TRBD1 agrees at 8 bases. This CDR3 contains 13 residues. The germline gives CDR1 MNHNS, CDR2 SASEGT. V dropped 4 bases and J dropped 16; count of bases not matched to a gene: 12.

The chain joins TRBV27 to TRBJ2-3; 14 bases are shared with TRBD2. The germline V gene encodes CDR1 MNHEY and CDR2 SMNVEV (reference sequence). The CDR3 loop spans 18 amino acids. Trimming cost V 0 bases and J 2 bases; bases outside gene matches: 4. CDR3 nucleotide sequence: TGTGCCAGCAGTTTATCGTTGGGACTAGCGGGAGTCACAGATACGCAGTATTTT. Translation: CASSLSLGLAGVTDTQYF.

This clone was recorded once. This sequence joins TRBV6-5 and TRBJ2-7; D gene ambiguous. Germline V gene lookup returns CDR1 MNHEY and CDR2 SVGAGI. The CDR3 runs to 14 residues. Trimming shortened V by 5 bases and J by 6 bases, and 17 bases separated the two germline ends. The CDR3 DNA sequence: TGTGCCAGCAGTCCGGGCTTTAAAAGTCCCGAGCAGTACTTC. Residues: CASSPGFKSPEQYF.

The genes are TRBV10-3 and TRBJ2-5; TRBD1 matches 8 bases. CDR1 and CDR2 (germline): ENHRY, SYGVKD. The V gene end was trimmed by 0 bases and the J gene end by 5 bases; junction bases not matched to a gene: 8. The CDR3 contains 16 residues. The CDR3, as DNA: TGTGCCATCAGTGAGTCCCCTGCAGGGGGCTATGAGACCCAGTACTTC. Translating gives CAISESPAGGYETQYF.

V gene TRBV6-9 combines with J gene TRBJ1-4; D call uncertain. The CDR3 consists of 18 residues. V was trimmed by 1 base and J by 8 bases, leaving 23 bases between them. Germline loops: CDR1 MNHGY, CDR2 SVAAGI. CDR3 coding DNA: TGTGCCAGCAGTTATTTTGTCTGTGGGTCCTTTAGAGGGGAAAAACTGTTTTTT. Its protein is CASSYFVCGSFRGEKLFF.

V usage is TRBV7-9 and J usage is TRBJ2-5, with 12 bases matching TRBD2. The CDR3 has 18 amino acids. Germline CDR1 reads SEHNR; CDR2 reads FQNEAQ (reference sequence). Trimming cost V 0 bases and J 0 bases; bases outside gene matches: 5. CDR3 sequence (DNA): TGTGCCAGCAGCTTAGCGTTGAGACTAGCGGGAGACCAAGAGACCCAGTACTTC. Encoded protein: CASSLALRLAGDQETQYF.

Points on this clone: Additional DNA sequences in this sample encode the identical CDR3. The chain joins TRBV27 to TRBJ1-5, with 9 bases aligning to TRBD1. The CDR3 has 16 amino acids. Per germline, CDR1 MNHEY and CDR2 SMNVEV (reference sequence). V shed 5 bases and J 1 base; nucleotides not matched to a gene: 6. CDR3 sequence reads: CASSPGTGLSNQPQHF. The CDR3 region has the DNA TGTGCCAGCAGTCCCGGGACAGGGCTAAGCAATCAGCCCCAGCATTTT.

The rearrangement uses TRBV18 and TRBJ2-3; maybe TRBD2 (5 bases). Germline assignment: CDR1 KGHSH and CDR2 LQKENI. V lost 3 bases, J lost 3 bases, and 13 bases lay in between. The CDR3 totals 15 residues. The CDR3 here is CASSPLVRVTDTQYF. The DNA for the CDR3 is TGTGCCAGCTCACCGTTAGTGAGGGTGACAGATACGCAGTATTTT. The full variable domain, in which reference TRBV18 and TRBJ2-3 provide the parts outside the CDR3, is NAGVMQNPRHLVRRRGQEARLRCSPMKGHSHVYWYRQLPEEGLKFMVYLQKENIIDESGMPKERFSAEFPKEGPSILRIQQVVRGDSAAYFCASSPLVRVTDTQYFGPGTRLTVL.

The CDR3 is CASTPRGRDEQYF. In DNA, the CDR3 is TGCGCCAGTACTCCGAGGGGGCGCGACGAGCAGTACTTC. The chain joins TRBV10-2 to TRBJ2-7; TRBD1 matches at 7 bases. The CDR3 covers 13 residues. Trimming at V came to 9 bases and at J to 5 bases, leaving 10 bases not matched to a gene. Germline V gives CDR1 WSHSY, CDR2 SAAADI.

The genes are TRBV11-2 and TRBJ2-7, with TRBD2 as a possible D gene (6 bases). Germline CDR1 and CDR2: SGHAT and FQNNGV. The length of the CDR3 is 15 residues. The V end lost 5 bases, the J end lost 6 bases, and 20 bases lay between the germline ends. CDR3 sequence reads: CASSNPHEGRIEQYF. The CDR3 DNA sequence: TGTGCCAGCAGCAACCCGCACGAGGGGAGGATCGAGCAGTACTTC.

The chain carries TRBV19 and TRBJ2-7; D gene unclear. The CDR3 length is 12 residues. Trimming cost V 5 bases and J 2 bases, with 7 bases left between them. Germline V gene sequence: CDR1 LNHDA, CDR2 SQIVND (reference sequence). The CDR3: CASSATPYEQYF. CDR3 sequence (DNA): TGTGCCAGTAGTGCGACCCCCTACGAGCAGTACTTC.

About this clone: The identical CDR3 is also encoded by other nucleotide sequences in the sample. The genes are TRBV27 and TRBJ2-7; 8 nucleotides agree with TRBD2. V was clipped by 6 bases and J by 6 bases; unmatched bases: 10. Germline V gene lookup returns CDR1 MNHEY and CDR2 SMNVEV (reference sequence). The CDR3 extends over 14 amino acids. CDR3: CASSPGGGPGEQYF. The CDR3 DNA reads TGTGCCAGCAGCCCCGGGGGGGGGCCGGGCGAGCAGTACTTC.

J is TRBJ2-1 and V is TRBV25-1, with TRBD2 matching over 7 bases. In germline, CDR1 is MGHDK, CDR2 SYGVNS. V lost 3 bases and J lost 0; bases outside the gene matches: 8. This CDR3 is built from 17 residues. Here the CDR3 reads CASSEGLRESSYNEQFF. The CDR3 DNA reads TGTGCCAGCAGTGAGGGTTTGCGGGAGAGCTCCTACAATGAGCAGTTCTTC.

The CDR3 DNA is TGTGCCAGCAGTAACCCGGGACAGGGGCTCCAAGAGACCCAGTACTTC. Protein sequence: CASSNPGQGLQETQYF. The chain is built from TRBV28 and TRBJ2-5, with 10 bases aligning to TRBD1. The J segment lost 1 base and the V segment lost 5 bases, leaving 7 bases of the junction unmatched. There are 16 residues in the CDR3. CDR1 is MDHEN and CDR2 is SYDVKM in the germline V gene. Drawing the rest from reference TRBV28 and TRBJ2-5, the complete variable domain is DVKVTQSSRYLVKRTGEKVFLECVQDMDHENMFWYRQDPGLGLRLIYFSYDVKMKEKGDIPEGYSVSREKKERFSLILESASTNQTSMYLCASSNPGQGLQETQYFGPGTRLLVL.

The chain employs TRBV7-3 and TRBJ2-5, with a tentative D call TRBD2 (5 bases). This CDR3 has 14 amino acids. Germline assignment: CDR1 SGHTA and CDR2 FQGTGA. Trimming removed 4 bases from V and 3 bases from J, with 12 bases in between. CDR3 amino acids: CASSSLVGEETQYF. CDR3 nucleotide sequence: TGTGCCAGCAGCTCCCTGGTGGGAGAAGAGACCCAGTACTTC.

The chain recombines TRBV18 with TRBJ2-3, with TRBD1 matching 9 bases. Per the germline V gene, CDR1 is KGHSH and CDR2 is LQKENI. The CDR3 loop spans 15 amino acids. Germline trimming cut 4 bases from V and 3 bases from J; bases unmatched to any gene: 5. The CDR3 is CASSQTGTGTDTQYF. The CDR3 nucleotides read TGTGCCAGCTCACAGACGGGGACAGGGACAGATACGCAGTATTTT. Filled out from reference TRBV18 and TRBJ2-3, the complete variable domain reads NAGVMQNPRHLVRRRGQEARLRCSPMKGHSHVYWYRQLPEEGLKFMVYLQKENIIDESGMPKERFSAEFPKEGPSILRIQQVVRGDSAAYFCASSQTGTGTDTQYFGPGTRLTVL.